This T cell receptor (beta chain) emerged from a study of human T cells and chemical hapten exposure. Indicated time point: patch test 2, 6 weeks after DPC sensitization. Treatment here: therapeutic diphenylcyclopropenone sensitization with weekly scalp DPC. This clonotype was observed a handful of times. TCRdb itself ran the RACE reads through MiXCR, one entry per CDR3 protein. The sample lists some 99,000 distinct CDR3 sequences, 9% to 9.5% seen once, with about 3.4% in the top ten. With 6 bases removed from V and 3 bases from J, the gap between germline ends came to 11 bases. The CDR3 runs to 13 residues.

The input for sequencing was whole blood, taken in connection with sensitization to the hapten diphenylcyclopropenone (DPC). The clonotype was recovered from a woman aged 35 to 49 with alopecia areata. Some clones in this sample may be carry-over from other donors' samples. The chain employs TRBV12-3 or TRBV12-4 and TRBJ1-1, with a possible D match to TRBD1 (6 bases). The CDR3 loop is CASRPGQYTEAFF. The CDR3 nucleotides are TGTGCCAGCAGGCCCGGACAGTACACTGAAGCTTTCTTT.